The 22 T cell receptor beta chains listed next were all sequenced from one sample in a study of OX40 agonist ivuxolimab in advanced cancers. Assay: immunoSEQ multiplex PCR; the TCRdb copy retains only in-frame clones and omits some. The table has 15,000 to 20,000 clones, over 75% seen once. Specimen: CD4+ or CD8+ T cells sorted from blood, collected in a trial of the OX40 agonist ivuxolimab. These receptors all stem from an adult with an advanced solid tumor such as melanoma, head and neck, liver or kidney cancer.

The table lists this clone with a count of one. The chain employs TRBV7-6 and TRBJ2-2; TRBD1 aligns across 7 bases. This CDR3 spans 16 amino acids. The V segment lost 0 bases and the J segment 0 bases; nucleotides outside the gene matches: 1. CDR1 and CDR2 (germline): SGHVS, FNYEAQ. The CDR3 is CASSLAGGTNTGELFF. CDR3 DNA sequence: TGTGCCAGCAGCTTAGCAGGGGGCACGAACACCGGGGAGCTGTTTTTT.

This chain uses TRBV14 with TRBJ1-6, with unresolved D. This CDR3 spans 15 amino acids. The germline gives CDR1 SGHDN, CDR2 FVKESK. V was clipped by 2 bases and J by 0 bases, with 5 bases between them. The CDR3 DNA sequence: TGTGCCAGCAGCCAAAGTCTCTCCTATAATTCACCCCTCCACTTT. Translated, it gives CASSQSLSYNSPLHF.

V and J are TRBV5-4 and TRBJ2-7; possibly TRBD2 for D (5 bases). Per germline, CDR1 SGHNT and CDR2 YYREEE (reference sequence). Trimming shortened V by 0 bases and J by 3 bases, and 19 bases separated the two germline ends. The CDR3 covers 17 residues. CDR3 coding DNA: TGTGCCAGCAGCTTGGGCGATTATCTCGGGGAAATCTACGAGCAGTACTTC. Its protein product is CASSLGDYLGEIYEQYF. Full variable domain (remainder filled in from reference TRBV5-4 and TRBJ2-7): ETGVTQSPTHLIKTRGQQVTLRCSSQSGHNTVSWYQQALGQGPQFIFQYYREEENGRGNFPPRFSGLQFPNYSSELNVNALELDDSALYLCASSLGDYLGEIYEQYFGPGTRLTVT.

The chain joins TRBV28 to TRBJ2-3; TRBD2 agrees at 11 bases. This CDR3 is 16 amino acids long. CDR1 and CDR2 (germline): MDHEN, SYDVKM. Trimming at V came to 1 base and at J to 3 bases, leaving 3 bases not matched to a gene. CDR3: CASSLYLAGGTDTQYF. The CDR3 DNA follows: TGTGCCAGCAGTTTATACCTAGCGGGGGGAACAGATACGCAGTATTTT.

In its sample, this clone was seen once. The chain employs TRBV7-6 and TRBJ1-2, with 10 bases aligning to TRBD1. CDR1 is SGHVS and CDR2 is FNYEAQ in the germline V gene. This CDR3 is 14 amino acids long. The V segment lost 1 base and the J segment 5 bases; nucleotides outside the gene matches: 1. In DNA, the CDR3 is TGTGCCAGCAGCTTAGGGGGACAGGGGTATGGCTACACCTTC. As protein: CASSLGGQGYGYTF.

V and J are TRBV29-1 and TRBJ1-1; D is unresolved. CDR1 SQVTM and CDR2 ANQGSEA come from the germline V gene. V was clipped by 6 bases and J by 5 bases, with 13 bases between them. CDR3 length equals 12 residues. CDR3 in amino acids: CSVATRWTEAFF. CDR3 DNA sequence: TGCAGCGTAGCCACTAGGTGGACTGAAGCTTTCTTT.

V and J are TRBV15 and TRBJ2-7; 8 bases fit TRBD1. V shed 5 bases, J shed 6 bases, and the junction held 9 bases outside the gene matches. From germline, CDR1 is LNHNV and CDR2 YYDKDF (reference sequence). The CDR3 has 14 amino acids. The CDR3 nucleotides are TGTGCCACCAGCCCAGACAGGGGCGATCTCGAGCAGTACTTC. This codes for CATSPDRGDLEQYF. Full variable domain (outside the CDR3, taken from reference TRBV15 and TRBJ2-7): DAMVIQNPRYQVTQFGKPVTLSCSQTLNHNVMYWYQQKSSQAPKLLFHYYDKDFNNEADTPDNFQSRRPNTSFCFLDIRSPGLGDTAMYLCATSPDRGDLEQYFGPGTRLTVT.

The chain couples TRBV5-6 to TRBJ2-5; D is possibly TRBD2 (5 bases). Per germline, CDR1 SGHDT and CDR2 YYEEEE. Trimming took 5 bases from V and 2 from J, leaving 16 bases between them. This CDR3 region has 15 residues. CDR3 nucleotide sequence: TGTGCCAGCAGTCCCGTTCCTAGCAGACAAGAGACCCAGTACTTC. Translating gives CASSPVPSRQETQYF.

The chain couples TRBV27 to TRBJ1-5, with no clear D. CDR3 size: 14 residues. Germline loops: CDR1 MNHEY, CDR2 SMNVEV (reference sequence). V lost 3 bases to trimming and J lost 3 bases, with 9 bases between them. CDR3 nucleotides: TGTGCCAGCAGTTTGGTGCCATCCAATCAGCCCCAGCATTTT. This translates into CASSLVPSNQPQHF.

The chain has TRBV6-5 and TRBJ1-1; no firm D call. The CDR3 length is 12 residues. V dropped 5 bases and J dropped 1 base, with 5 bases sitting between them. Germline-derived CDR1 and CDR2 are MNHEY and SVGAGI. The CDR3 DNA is TGTGCCAGCAGTCCATCGAACACTGAAGCTTTCTTT. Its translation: CASSPSNTEAFF.

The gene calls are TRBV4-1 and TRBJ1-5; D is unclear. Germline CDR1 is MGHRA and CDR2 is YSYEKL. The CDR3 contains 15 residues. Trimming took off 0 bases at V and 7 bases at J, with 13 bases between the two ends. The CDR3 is CASSQDRGESQPQHF. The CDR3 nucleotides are TGCGCCAGCAGCCAAGATCGCGGGGAGAGCCAGCCCCAGCATTTT.

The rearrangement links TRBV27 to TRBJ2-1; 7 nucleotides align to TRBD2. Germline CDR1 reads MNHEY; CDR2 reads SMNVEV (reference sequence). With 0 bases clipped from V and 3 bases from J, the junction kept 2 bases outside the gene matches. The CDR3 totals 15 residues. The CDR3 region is CASSLSAGLYNEQFF. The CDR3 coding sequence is TGTGCCAGCAGTTTATCAGCGGGACTCTACAATGAGCAGTTCTTC.

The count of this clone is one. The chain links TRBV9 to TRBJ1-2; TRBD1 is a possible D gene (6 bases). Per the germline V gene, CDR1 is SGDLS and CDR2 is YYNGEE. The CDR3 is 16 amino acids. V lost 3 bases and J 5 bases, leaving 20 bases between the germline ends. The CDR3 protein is CASSGISDGGGYGYTF. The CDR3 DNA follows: TGTGCCAGCAGCGGTATTTCGGACGGAGGGGGGTATGGCTACACCTTC.

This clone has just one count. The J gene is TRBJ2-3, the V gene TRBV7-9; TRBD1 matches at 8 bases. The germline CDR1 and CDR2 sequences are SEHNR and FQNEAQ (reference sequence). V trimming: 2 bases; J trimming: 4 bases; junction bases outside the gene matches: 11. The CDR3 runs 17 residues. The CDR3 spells CASSLIGQGLLPDTQYF. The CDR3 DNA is TGTGCCAGCAGCTTAATAGGACAGGGACTGTTACCAGATACGCAGTATTTT.

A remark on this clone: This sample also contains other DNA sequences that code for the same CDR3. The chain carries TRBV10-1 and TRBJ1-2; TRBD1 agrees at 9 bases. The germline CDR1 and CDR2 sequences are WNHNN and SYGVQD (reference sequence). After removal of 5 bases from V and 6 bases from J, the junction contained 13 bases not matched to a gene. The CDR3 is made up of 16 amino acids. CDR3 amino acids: CASSHPGGQGAHGYTF. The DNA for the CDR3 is TGCGCCAGCAGTCACCCGGGGGGACAGGGCGCTCATGGCTACACCTTC.

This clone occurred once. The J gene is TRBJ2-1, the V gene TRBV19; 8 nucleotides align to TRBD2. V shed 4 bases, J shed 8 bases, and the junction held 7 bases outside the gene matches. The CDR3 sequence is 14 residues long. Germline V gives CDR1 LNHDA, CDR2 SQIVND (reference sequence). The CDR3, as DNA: TGTGCCAGTAGTAGCGGACTAGCTTTATATGAGCAGTTCTTC. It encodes CASSSGLALYEQFF.

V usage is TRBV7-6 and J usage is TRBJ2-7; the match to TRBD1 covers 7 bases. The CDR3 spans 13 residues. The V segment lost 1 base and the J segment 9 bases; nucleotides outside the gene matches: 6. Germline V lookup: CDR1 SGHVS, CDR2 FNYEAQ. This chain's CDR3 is CASSLEWDSPQYF. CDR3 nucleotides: TGTGCCAGCAGCTTAGAGTGGGACAGTCCGCAGTACTTC.

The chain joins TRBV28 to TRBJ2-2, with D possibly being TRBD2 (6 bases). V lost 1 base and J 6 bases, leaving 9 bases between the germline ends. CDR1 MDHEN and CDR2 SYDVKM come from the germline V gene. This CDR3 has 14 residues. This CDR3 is CASSLFGRAGELFF. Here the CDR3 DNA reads TGTGCCAGCAGTTTATTCGGGAGAGCCGGGGAGCTGTTTTTT.

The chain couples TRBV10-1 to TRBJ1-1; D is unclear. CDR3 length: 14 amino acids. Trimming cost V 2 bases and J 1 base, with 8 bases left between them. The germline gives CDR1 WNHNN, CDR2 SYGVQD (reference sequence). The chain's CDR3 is CASSEVPGNTEAFF. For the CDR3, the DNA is TGCGCCAGCAGTGAGGTCCCAGGGAACACTGAAGCTTTCTTT.

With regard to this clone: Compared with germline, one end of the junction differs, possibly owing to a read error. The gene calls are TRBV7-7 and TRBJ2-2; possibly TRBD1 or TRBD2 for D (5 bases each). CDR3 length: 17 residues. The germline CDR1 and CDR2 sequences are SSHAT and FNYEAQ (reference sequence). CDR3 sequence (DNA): TGTGCTAGCAGCTTAGAAGGGACCGCGCCGAACACCGGGGAGCTGTTTTTT. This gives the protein CASSLEGTAPNTGELFF.

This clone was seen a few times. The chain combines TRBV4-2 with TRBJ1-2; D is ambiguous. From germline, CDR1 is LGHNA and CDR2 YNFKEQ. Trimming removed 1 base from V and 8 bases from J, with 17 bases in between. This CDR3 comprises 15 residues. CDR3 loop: CASSQGDPYREGYTF. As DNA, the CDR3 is TGTGCCAGCAGCCAAGGAGACCCCTACCGGGAGGGCTACACCTTC.

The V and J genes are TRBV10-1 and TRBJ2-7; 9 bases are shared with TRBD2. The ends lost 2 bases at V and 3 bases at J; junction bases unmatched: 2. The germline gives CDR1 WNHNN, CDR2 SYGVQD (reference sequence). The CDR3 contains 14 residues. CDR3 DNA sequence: TGCGCCAGCAGTGAGCGGACTAGCGTCTACGAGCAGTACTTC. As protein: CASSERTSVYEQYF.